Detailed here is one TCR beta chain. The target antigen is unknown. TCRdb's table, derived via immunoSEQ multiplex PCR, lists solely in-frame clones and lacks some. The table shows 35,000 to 40,000 clones, with 88% occurring only once. These data are taken from a study of OX40 agonist ivuxolimab in advanced cancers. Study-level findings and limits: Within 6 weeks, CD4+ and CD8+ blood T cells expanded clonally at 0.1 to 3.0 mg/kg.

CDR3 length: 13 amino acids. Germline loops: CDR1 SGDLS, CDR2 YYNGEE. The V and J ends lost 3 bases and 6 bases, in that order; junction bases with no gene match: 4. The chain recombines TRBV9 with TRBJ2-7; TRBD1 agrees at 9 bases. The input for sequencing was CD4+ or CD8+ T cells sorted from blood, taken in a trial of the OX40 agonist ivuxolimab. The origin of this receptor is an adult with an advanced solid tumor such as melanoma, head and neck, liver or kidney cancer. DNA for the CDR3: TGTGCCAGCAGCGCGGGACAGGGTTCCGAGCAGTACTTC. It yields the protein CASSAGQGSEQYF.